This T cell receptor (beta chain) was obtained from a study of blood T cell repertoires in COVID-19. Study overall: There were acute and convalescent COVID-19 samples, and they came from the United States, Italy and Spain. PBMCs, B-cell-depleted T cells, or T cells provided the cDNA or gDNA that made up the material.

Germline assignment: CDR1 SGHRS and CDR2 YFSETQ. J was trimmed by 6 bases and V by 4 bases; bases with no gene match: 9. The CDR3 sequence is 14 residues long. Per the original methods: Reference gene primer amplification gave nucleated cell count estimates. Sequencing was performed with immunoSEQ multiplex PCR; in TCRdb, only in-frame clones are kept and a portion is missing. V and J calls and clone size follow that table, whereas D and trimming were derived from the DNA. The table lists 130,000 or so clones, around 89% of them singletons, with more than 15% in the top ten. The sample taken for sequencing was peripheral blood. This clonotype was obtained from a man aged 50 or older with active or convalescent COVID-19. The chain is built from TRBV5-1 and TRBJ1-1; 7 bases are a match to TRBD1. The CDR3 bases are TGCGCCAGCAGCCCAAGACAGGGTAACGCTGAAGCTTTCTTT. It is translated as CASSPRQGNAEAFF.